Listed below are T cell receptor beta chains from one sample, sequenced in a study of cytomegalovirus exposure and HLA in healthy donors. Libraries were prepared by immunoSEQ multiplex PCR; TCRdb keeps only in-frame clonotypes and omits some of them. Of 65,000 to 90,000 clones listed, 78% were seen once; the top ten hold around 8.9%. The sample comprised PBMCs. The origin of the receptors is a middle-aged woman in good health and CMV-seropositive. Both conserved end residues are part of each CDR3. A D gene is named only where the DNA matches it firmly. A row's size may be missing; if present it is once, few, many or a size class.

>NA|TRBV9|once|TRBJ2-3
CASSVGQGSTDTQYF
TGTGCCAGCAGCGTAGGTCAGGGAAGCACAGATACGCAGTATTTT
>NA|TRBV29-1|NA|TRBJ1-1
CSVVRGGMNTEAFF
TGCAGCGTTGTGCGGGGGGGCATGAACACTGAAGCTTTCTTT
>TRBD1|TRBV6-4|NA|TRBJ2-3
CASRSGQGSSDTQYF
TGTGCCAGCAGATCGGGACAGGGGTCGTCAGATACGCAGTATTTT
>NA|TRBV30|NA|TRBJ1-5
CAWSLGSGGQPQHF
TGTGCCTGGAGTTTGGGGTCGGGGGGTCAGCCCCAGCATTTT
>TRBD2|TRBV5-6|NA|TRBJ2-3
CASSLRAGGADTQYF
TGTGCCAGCAGCTTGCGCGCGGGGGGTGCAGATACGCAGTATTTT
>TRBD2|TRBV19|NA|TRBJ2-1
CASKRGGATEQFF
TGTGCCAGTAAGCGCGGGGGGGCCACTGAGCAGTTCTTC
>NA|TRBV5-1|NA|TRBJ2-1
CASSSVTVSRDSYNEQFF
TGCGCCAGCAGCTCAGTGACAGTTTCCCGGGACTCTTACAATGAGCAGTTCTTC
>NA|TRBV21-1|NA|TRBJ2-7
CASSKEGLAGGSSYEQYF
TGTGCCAGCAGCAAAGAGGGGCTAGCGGGGGGTAGCTCCTACGAGCAGTACTTC
>NA|TRBV28|NA|TRBJ1-2
CASRMGAIFGRPTHGYTF
TGTGCCAGCAGGATGGGGGCGATTTTCGGCCGCCCAACCCATGGCTACACCTTC
>TRBD2|TRBV5-1|NA|TRBJ2-1
CASSLAGNSGGYNEQFF
TGCGCCAGCAGCTTGGCCGGGAATAGCGGGGGATACAATGAGCAGTTCTTC
>TRBD2|TRBV14|once|TRBJ2-3
CASSALAGVTASTDTQYF
TGTGCCAGCAGCGCCCTAGCGGGGGTTACCGCTAGCACAGATACGCAGTATTTT
>NA|TRBV7-2|NA|TRBJ2-3
CASSLESARGQYF
TGTGCCAGCAGCTTAGAGTCGGCTAGAGGGCAGTATTTT
>NA|TRBV27|NA|TRBJ2-7
CASSLGGYSYEQYF
TGTGCCAGCAGTTTAGGCGGTTACTCCTACGAGCAGTACTTC
>TRBD1|TRBV2|NA|TRBJ2-2
CASSQTGDTGELFF
TGTGCCAGCAGCCAGACAGGGGACACCGGGGAGCTGTTTTTT
>TRBD1|TRBV7-9|NA|TRBJ1-3
CASRAETGSGNTIYF
TGTGCCAGCAGAGCCGAGACAGGGTCCGGAAACACCATATATTTT
>NA|TRBV4-2|NA|TRBJ2-7
CASSTRTGPSYEQYF
TGTGCCAGCAGCACCCGGACTGGTCCCTCCTACGAGCAGTACTTC
>TRBD1|TRBV11-3|NA|TRBJ2-7
CASSLRQGPYEQYF
TGTGCCAGCAGCCTCCGACAGGGGCCCTACGAGCAGTACTTC
>TRBD1|TRBV19|NA|TRBJ1-6
CASSRQGVLSPLHF
TGTGCCAGTAGTAGACAGGGTGTACTTTCACCCCTCCACTTT
>NA|TRBV2|NA|TRBJ2-7
CASSERGTDEQYF
TGTGCCAGCAGTGAAAGGGGAACCGACGAGCAGTACTTC
>NA|TRBV4-1|NA|TRBJ2-4
CASSGLAKNIQYF
TGCGCCAGCAGCGGACTAGCCAAAAACATTCAGTACTTC
>TRBD2|TRBV9|NA|TRBJ2-3
CASSDRTGTSGGAGDTQYF
TGTGCCAGCAGCGACAGAACCGGGACTAGCGGGGGGGCGGGAGATACGCAGTATTTT
>NA|TRBV4-3|NA|TRBJ2-3
CASSQEGALLGADTQYF
TGCGCCAGCAGCCAAGAAGGCGCTCTGCTAGGCGCAGATACGCAGTATTTT
>TRBD2|TRBV5-3|NA|TRBJ2-1
CARSFRLAGGPRDNEQFF
TGTGCCAGAAGTTTCCGACTAGCGGGGGGGCCTAGGGACAATGAGCAGTTCTTC
>TRBD2|TRBV11-2|NA|TRBJ2-1
CASSLVRAGVVF
TGTGCCAGCAGCTTAGTGAGGGCGGGGGTGGTCTTC
>NA|TRBV5-1|few|TRBJ1-2
CASSLTDSYGYTF
TGCGCCAGCAGCTTGACCGACAGCTATGGCTACACCTTC
>NA|TRBV7-2|once|TRBJ2-1
CASSLPRLRGIYNEQFF
TGTGCCAGCAGCCTACCCCGGTTGCGAGGGATTTACAATGAGCAGTTCTTC